A single sample is the source of the 19 T cell receptor beta chains below, sequenced in a study of cytotoxic CD8 clonotypes in ibrutinib-treated CLL. Profiled with immunoSEQ multiplex PCR; TCRdb holds only in-frame clones, not every one. The sample records around 140,000 clones, approximately 80% being singletons. The sequenced sample was PBMCs, obtained after 12 months of ibrutinib treatment. These receptors were collected from a human donor with chronic lymphocytic leukemia.

Worth noting for this clone: One end of the junction is discordant with germline, which a read error may explain. The chain employs TRBV28 and TRBJ1-2; TRBD1 matches at 7 bases. The CDR3 is made up of 15 amino acids. The germline V gene has CDR1 MDHEN and CDR2 SYDVKM. In DNA form, the CDR3 reads TGTGTCAGCAGCCCGACGACAGGGCTTCGACATGGCTACACCTTC. Translated, it gives CVSSPTTGLRHGYTF.

The rearrangement uses TRBV6-5 and TRBJ1-6; possibly TRBD1 for D (6 bases). Germline lookup yields CDR1 MNHEY and CDR2 SVGAGI. Trimming cost V 10 bases and J 9 bases, with 22 bases left between them. The CDR3 spans 15 residues. Here the CDR3 reads CATHRGAPGASPLHF. The CDR3 DNA reads TGTGCCACCCACCGGGGGGCCCCTGGGGCTTCACCCCTCCACTTT.

This clone has more than one count but fewer than ten. This chain links TRBV7-9 with TRBJ1-2, with 7 bases matching TRBD1. With 5 bases clipped from V and 1 base from J, the junction kept 4 bases outside the gene matches. Per germline, CDR1 SEHNR and CDR2 FQNEAQ (reference sequence). CDR3 size: 14 residues. The CDR3 DNA reads as TGTGCCAGCAGCGGCCAGGGGGATAACTATGGCTACACCTTC. This sequence encodes CASSGQGDNYGYTF.

This sequence joins TRBV29-1 and TRBJ2-5; TRBD2 aligns across 9 bases. Trimming at V came to 5 bases and at J to 5 bases, leaving 21 bases not matched to a gene. This CDR3 has 18 residues. Per the germline V gene, CDR1 is SQVTM and CDR2 is ANQGSEA. The CDR3 DNA is TGCAGCGTTTTAAGGATGTATCGGCGGGGGGGCGTTGAGGAGACCCAGTACTTC. Its translation is CSVLRMYRRGGVEETQYF.

This sequence joins TRBV5-1 and TRBJ2-7; D gene unclear. Germline V gene lookup returns CDR1 SGHRS and CDR2 YFSETQ. There are 13 residues in the CDR3. V lost 5 bases and J lost 4, with 13 bases in between. The CDR3 coding sequence is TGCGCCAGCAGTGACCGGGTATCGTACGAGCAGTACTTC. It encodes CASSDRVSYEQYF. Complete variable domain (other parts from reference TRBV5-1 and TRBJ2-7): KAGVTQTPRYLIKTRGQQVTLSCSPISGHRSVSWYQQTPGQGLQFLFEYFSETQRNKGNFPGRFSGRQFSNSRSEMNVSTLELGDSALYLCASSDRVSYEQYFGPGTRLTVT.

The J gene is TRBJ2-3, the V gene TRBV2; TRBD1 matches at 8 bases. V lost 3 bases to trimming and J lost 2 bases; unmatched junction nucleotides: 4. CDR1 and CDR2 (germline): SNHLY, FYNNEI. The CDR3 has 15 residues. The CDR3 spells CASSDWTGPTDTQYF. CDR3 bases: TGTGCCAGCAGTGACTGGACAGGGCCCACAGATACGCAGTATTTT.

The CDR3 DNA follows: TGTGCTAGTGGTTCTGTCCAGGGGAGGGAAAAACTGTTTTTT. Translation gives CASGSVQGREKLFF. V usage is TRBV12-5 and J usage is TRBJ1-4, with TRBD1 as a possible D gene (6 bases). The CDR3 consists of 14 residues. CDR1 is LGHNT and CDR2 is FRNRAP in the germline V gene. Trimming stripped 4 bases from V and 8 bases from J, with 14 bases between.

The V and J genes are TRBV11-3 and TRBJ2-7; 10 bases map to TRBD2. The germline V gene encodes CDR1 SGHNT and CDR2 YENEEA. There are 15 residues in the CDR3. After removal of 5 bases from V and 4 bases from J, the junction contained 8 bases not matched to a gene. Here the CDR3 reads CASSRYKTSGYEQYF. CDR3 coding DNA: TGTGCCAGCAGCCGCTACAAGACTAGCGGGTACGAGCAGTACTTC.

The J gene is TRBJ2-7, the V gene TRBV30; the D call may be TRBD1 or TRBD2 (5 bases each). The CDR3 is 15 amino acids. CDR1 and CDR2 (germline): GTSNPN, SVGIG (reference sequence). Trimming cost V 1 base and J 3 bases, with 16 bases left between them. The CDR3 nucleotides are TGTGCCTGGAGTGACGGACGGGGCCGAAGCTACGAGCAGTACTTC. Encoded protein: CAWSDGRGRSYEQYF. Using reference TRBV30 and TRBJ2-7 for the parts outside the CDR3, the full variable domain is SQTIHQWPATLVQPVGSPLSLECTVEGTSNPNLYWYRQAAGRGLQLLFYSVGIGQISSEVPQNLSASRPQDRQFILSSKKLLLSDSGFYLCAWSDGRGRSYEQYFGPGTRLTVT.

Remarks on this clone: A read error may account for a junction end that differs from germline. V and J are TRBV7-9 and TRBJ2-1; 9 nucleotides align to TRBD2. This CDR3 region has 15 residues. Germline CDR1 SEHNR, CDR2 FQNEAQ (reference sequence). CDR3 in DNA: TGTGCTAGCAGCTCGGCGGGAGGGGGATTAAATGAGCAGTTCTTC. It yields the protein CASSSAGGGLNEQFF.

The chain carries TRBV20-1 and TRBJ2-5; D gene ambiguous. The CDR3 runs 11 residues. The ends were cut back, 3 bases at V and 1 base at J, with 3 bases in the middle. Germline values: CDR1 DFQATT, CDR2 SNEGSKA (reference sequence). CDR3 coding DNA: TGCAGTGCTAGGAGCCAAGAGACCCAGTACTTC. It translates to CSARSQETQYF.

The table lists this clone with a few counts. V is TRBV19 and J is TRBJ1-3, with D maybe TRBD1 (5 bases). The V and J ends lost 6 bases and 0 bases respectively, with 6 bases between them. Germline V gene sequence: CDR1 LNHDA, CDR2 SQIVND (reference sequence). The CDR3 is 13 residues long. The CDR3 nucleotides are TGTGCCAGTAGAGGGGCCTCTGGAAACACCATATATTTT. Encoded protein: CASRGASGNTIYF. Full variable domain (outside the CDR3, taken from reference TRBV19 and TRBJ1-3): DGGITQSPKYLFRKEGQNVTLSCEQNLNHDAMYWYRQDPGQGLRLIYYSQIVNDFQKGDIAEGYSVSREKKESFPLTVTSAQKNPTAFYLCASRGASGNTIYFGEGSWLTVV.

J is TRBJ2-7 and V is TRBV18, with 11 bases aligning to TRBD1. The CDR3 has 15 amino acids. The V and J ends lost 3 bases and 4 bases, in that order; junction bases with no gene match: 5. The germline CDR1 and CDR2 sequences are KGHSH and LQKENI. The DNA for the CDR3 is TGTGCCAGCTCACCGCCGGGACAGGGGGGTTACGAGCAGTACTTC. As protein: CASSPPGQGGYEQYF.

V is TRBV28 and J is TRBJ1-2; D gene ambiguous. The V gene's germline CDR1 is MDHEN and CDR2 SYDVKM. Trimming took 4 bases from V and 0 from J, leaving 12 bases between them. The CDR3 has 15 amino acids. Here the CDR3 DNA reads TGTGCCAGCAGTTACTCGTGGAAGTCTAACTATGGCTACACCTTC. This gives the protein CASSYSWKSNYGYTF.

The chain recombines TRBV7-8 with TRBJ2-7; 9 bases align to TRBD1. The germline CDR1 and CDR2 sequences are SGHVS and FQNEAQ. After removal of 6 bases from V and 7 bases from J, the junction contained 10 bases not matched to a gene. This CDR3 spans 14 amino acids. CDR3 nucleotides: TGTGCCAGCAGGCTCGGGACAGGGCTATGGGAGCAGTACTTC. This sequence encodes CASRLGTGLWEQYF. The complete variable domain, with remaining parts taken from reference TRBV7-8 and TRBJ2-7, reads GAGVSQSPRYKVAKRGQDVALRCDPISGHVSLFWYQQALGQGPEFLTYFQNEAQLDKSGLPSDRFFAERPEGSVSTLKIQRTQQEDSAVYLCASRLGTGLWEQYFGPGTRLTVT.

The V and J genes are TRBV7-9 and TRBJ2-7, with 9 bases identical to TRBD1. The V gene end was trimmed by 1 base and the J gene end by 0 bases; junction bases not matched to a gene: 7. CDR3 length: 17 amino acids. Per the germline V gene, CDR1 is SEHNR and CDR2 is FQNEAQ (reference sequence). CDR3 sequence: CASSLVRGTGSSYEQYF. The CDR3 DNA is TGTGCCAGCAGCTTAGTTCGAGGGACAGGGTCCTCCTACGAGCAGTACTTC.

The chain carries TRBV7-2 and TRBJ1-2; D unclear. V was cut by 0 bases and J by 0 bases, with 8 bases left in between. There are 15 residues in the CDR3. Germline V CDR1 and CDR2: SGHTA, FQGNSA. In nucleotides, the CDR3 is TGTGCCAGCAGCTTAGCCCTGACTTCTAACTATGGCTACACCTTC. Its protein is CASSLALTSNYGYTF.

The chain has TRBV11-2 and TRBJ2-5; D remains unclear. The CDR3 runs 12 residues. Germline loops: CDR1 SGHAT, CDR2 FQNNGV. Trimming removed 1 base at V and 5 bases at J, with 5 bases between. CDR3 loop: CASSLVRETQYF. CDR3 DNA sequence: TGTGCCAGCAGCTTAGTGAGGGAGACCCAGTACTTC.

Here the CDR3 reads CASSTTYEQYF. The CDR3, as DNA: TGTGCCAGTAGTACTACCTACGAGCAGTACTTC. The genes are TRBV19 and TRBJ2-7, with D uncertain. V shed 4 bases and J shed 2 bases, with 3 bases lying between them. The CDR3 is made up of 11 amino acids. Germline V gene sequence: CDR1 LNHDA, CDR2 SQIVND (reference sequence).